These T cell receptor beta chains were read from a single sample in a study of OX40 agonist ivuxolimab in advanced cancers. Some clones are missing from TCRdb's copy, which holds only in-frame ones; the method was immunoSEQ multiplex PCR. The table shows 70,000 to 90,000 clones, with roughly 89% occurring only once. Sample: CD4+ or CD8+ T cells sorted from blood, taken in a trial of the OX40 agonist ivuxolimab. These receptors all stem from an adult with an advanced solid tumor such as melanoma, head and neck, liver or kidney cancer. CDR3s leave out the opening cysteine and the closing phenylalanine or tryptophan. The order of the fields is J gene, V gene, CDR3 protein.

>TRBJ2-1|TRBV7-9
ATGLPRYNEQF
>TRBJ2-1|TRBV11-2
ASSTFSTAYNEQF
>TRBJ2-3|TRBV7-8
ASSYLATENTDTQY
>TRBJ2-7|TRBV6-6
ASSYGEGPYEQY
>TRBJ1-1|TRBV19
ASSLSPDGYTEAF
>TRBJ2-7|TRBV7-6
ASTKPGHDEQY
>TRBJ2-1|TRBV11-2
ASSLGREGQF
>TRBJ2-2|TRBV28
ASKMLGQMRGPTGELF
>TRBJ1-3|TRBV13
ASSFGDRNTIY
>TRBJ2-7|TRBV10-3
ATGTGAYEQY
>TRBJ1-5|TRBV30
AWNEGFLSNQPQH
>TRBJ2-2|TRBV2
ASSEARANTGELF
>TRBJ1-4|TRBV19
ASSMYYEKLF
>TRBJ1-2|TRBV30
AWMTTDRNYGYT